The source of this T cell receptor beta chain is a study of T cells expressing NK-cell markers. This CDR3 region has 14 residues. Germline assignment: CDR1 DFQATT and CDR2 SNEGSKA (reference sequence). Details on this clonotype: Its antigen is unknown.

Study results and caveats: Roughly six of the donors carried dominant NKG2C+ clonotypes that took up roughly 1.0-8% of their CD8+ T cells.

TCR beta cDNA was generated via 5'RACE template switching incorporating UMIs. TCRdb re-called the 5' RACE reads and shows each CDR3 protein once, DNA omitted. Its listing shows 200,000 to 300,000 distinct CDR3 sequences. The chain joins TRBV20-1 to TRBJ1-6; the D call of TRBD1 rests on TCRdb alone, since no DNA is present to check it. The source material was blood T cells: a sorted CD56 or NKG2C T cell subset, CD4+ or CD8+ T cells, or bulk PBMC T cells (not recorded which). This sequence originates from a woman between 18 and 70 years old in good health. CDR3 residues: CSARVSQANSPLHF.